This T cell receptor (beta chain) comes out of a study of T cell repertoires in cytomegalovirus infection. Study-wide results and caveats: What dominated the ex vivo response were HLA-C-restricted CMV-specific TCR beta clonotypes.

Deletions cut 5 bases from V and 1 base from J, with 14 bases between. CDR3 length: 16 residues. Germline V lookup: CDR1 MNHEY, CDR2 SVGAGI. This clonotype was observed a few times. The antigen is undetermined. TCRdb itself ran the reads through MiXCR, one entry per CDR3 protein. The sample gives approximately 490,000 distinct CDR3 sequences, approximately 10% of which show up once; more than 8.5% is in the top ten. The chain couples TRBV6-5 to TRBJ2-2; D might be TRBD2 (6 bases). Source material: PBMCs. The receptor comes from a human donor in good health (CMV status not recorded). Some clones in this sample may be carry-over from other donors' samples. The CDR3 nucleotides are TGTGCCAGCAGTCGGGCAGGGCGGGGGAACACCGGGGAGCTGTTTTTT. Translated, it gives CASSRAGRGNTGELFF.